A single sample is the source of the 6 T cell receptor beta chains below, sequenced in a study of regulatory T cells in long-lasting Graves disease. Arm-PCR with iRepertoire HTBI primers amplified the CDR3 regions for these TCR beta libraries. TCRdb analysed the multiplex PCR reads with MiXCR anew, one entry per CDR3 protein. The table lists roughly 560,000 distinct CDR3 sequences, around 16% of them singletons, with just under 25% in the top ten. Sample time point: newly diagnosed GD, antithyroid drugs for less than 3 months. The TCR library used RNA extracted from PBMCs. This sample was shared with a second study, whose subject was T cells in Graves' hyperthyroidism and ophthalmopathy.

The specimen was peripheral blood mononuclear cells (PBMCs), collected at new diagnosis, from a patient treated with antithyroid drugs. These TCRs come from a woman aged 35-65 years with Graves disease.

This clonotype was observed at least ten times. This chain links TRBV12-3 or TRBV12-4 with TRBJ1-1; D gene unclear. The CDR3 runs to 14 residues. Trimming left V 3 bases short and J 4 bases short, with 12 bases between. The DNA for the CDR3 is TGTGCCAGCAGTTTCGGGTCCTTTACCACTGAAGCTTTCTTT. This gives the protein CASSFGSFTTEAFF.

The V gene is TRBV5-1, the J gene TRBJ2-5, with 11 bases lining up with TRBD2. CDR3 length: 20 amino acids. V shed 4 bases, J shed 2 bases, and the junction held 19 bases outside the gene matches. Germline V gene data show CDR1 as SGHRS and CDR2 as YFSETQ. CDR3 sequence reads: CASSLSTTSGGIRGQETQYF. Here the CDR3 DNA reads TGCGCCAGCAGCCTCTCTACCACTAGCGGGGGAATTAGAGGGCAAGAGACCCAGTACTTC.

This clonotype was found many times. The chain links TRBV7-6 to TRBJ2-7, with 10 bases matching TRBD1. CDR3 length: 15 residues. Germline V CDR1 and CDR2: SGHVS, FNYEAQ. The V gene end was trimmed by 4 bases and the J gene end by 3 bases; junction bases not matched to a gene: 6. This CDR3 is CASSSSGTGVYEQYF. For the CDR3, the DNA is TGTGCCAGCAGCTCTTCCGGGACAGGGGTCTACGAGCAGTACTTC.

This clonotype showed up many times. The chain joins TRBV2 to TRBJ1-2, with D uncertain. Trimming left V 3 bases short and J 5 bases short, with 10 bases between. Per the germline V gene, CDR1 is SNHLY and CDR2 is FYNNEI. The CDR3 runs 13 residues. Written as DNA, the CDR3 is TGTGCCAGCAGTGACAGGATGATGTATGGCTACACCTTC. Protein product: CASSDRMMYGYTF.

This clonotype has a count of ten or more. The chain uses TRBV12-3 or TRBV12-4 and TRBJ1-3; the D is unclear. Trimming removed 7 bases at V and 7 bases at J, with 14 bases between. The CDR3 totals 13 residues. CDR3 in amino acids: CASTLWGRNTIYF. In DNA form, the CDR3 reads TGTGCCAGCACACTCTGGGGTCGTAACACCATATATTTT.

This clonotype was counted a few times. The J gene is TRBJ2-3, the V gene TRBV5-1; D gene unclear. This CDR3 contains 14 residues. V lost 0 bases, J lost 8 bases, and 13 bases lay in between. Germline loops: CDR1 SGHRS, CDR2 YFSETQ. This chain's CDR3 is CASSLGERDATQYF. CDR3 coding DNA: TGCGCCAGCAGCTTGGGAGAACGTGATGCTACGCAGTATTTT.